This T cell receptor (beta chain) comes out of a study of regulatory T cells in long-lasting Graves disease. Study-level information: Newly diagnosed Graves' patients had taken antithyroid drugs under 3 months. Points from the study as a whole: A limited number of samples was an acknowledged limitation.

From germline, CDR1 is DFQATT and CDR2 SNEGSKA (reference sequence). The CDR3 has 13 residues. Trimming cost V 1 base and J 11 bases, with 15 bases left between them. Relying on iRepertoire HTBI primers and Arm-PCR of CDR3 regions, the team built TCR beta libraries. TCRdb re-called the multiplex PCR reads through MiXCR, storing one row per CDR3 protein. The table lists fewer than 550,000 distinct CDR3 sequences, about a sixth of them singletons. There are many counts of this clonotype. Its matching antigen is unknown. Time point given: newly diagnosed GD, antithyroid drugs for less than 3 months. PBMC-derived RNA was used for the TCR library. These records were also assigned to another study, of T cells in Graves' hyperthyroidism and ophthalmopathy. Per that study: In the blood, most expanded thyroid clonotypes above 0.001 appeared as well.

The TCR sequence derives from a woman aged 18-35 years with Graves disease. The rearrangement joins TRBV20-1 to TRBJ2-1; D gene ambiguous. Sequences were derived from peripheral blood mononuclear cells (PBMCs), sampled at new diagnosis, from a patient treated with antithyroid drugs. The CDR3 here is CSARVTGAPQQFF. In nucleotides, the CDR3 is TGCAGTGCTAGAGTGACTGGTGCCCCACAGCAGTTCTTC.